This T cell receptor (beta chain) was sequenced in a study of CD8 T cells in ankylosing spondylitis. Overall study findings and caveats: Existing reports had already noted some motif variants in reactive arthritis synovial fluid and blood. Ankylosing spondylitis blood appeared to be characterized by a TCR beta motif of about 8 highly homologous variants.

There are a few counts of this clonotype. Its antigen is not known. V lost 5 bases and J lost 1; bases outside the gene matches: 11. The CDR3 spans 18 residues. CDR1 and CDR2 (germline): MGHRA, YSYEKL. Quantitative 5'-RACE with molecular barcodes was used to make the TCR beta libraries. TCRdb redid the calling of the 5' RACE reads with MiXCR, one entry per CDR3 protein. The table records about 800,000 distinct CDR3 sequences, about 12% of them present only once. The sequenced material came from blood, either unsorted or a sorted T cell fraction (not recorded which). This clonotype originated in a male donor with ankylosing spondylitis. The chain combines TRBV4-1 with TRBJ1-6; TRBD1 matches at 7 bases. Here the CDR3 reads CASSFRTGGLSYNSPLHF. The CDR3 nucleotides read TGCGCCAGCAGCTTCCGGACAGGAGGGTTGTCCTATAATTCACCCCTCCACTTT.